One TCR beta chain is described in this entry. This clone's antigen is unknown. Qualities for individual bases were not recorded, and no much larger clone is one base off. TCRbeta CDR3 regions were amplified from genomic DNA using the immunoSEQ Assay, a bias-controlled multiplex PCR. Per the source publication's procedure: The number of nucleated cells in each sample was estimated by amplification of reference gene primers within the assay. To quantify the absolute abundance of each unique TCRbeta CDR3 rearrangement, sequence reads were collapsed and filtered. For each sample, productive Simpson clonality was calculated by taking the square root of Simpson's diversity index across productive rearrangements. TCRdb limited this immuneACCESS table to in-frame rearrangements with V and J called. A share of clones is missing; checked studies link under half to unresolved V genes, and the rest is unexplained. Clonal size and the V and J genes are those of that table, whereas D and trimming came from the DNA. This sample holds around 250,000 clones; around 86% were observed only once. Of the sample, 15% to 18% falls within the top ten clones.

The CDR3 starts with the cysteine, ends with the phenylalanine, and has 15 residues. Only CDR3 DNA remains: 45 bases, in frame from the first base. In the germline V gene (reference sequence), CDR1 corresponds to SGHKS and CDR2 to YYEKEE. V is cut by 2 bases and J by 3 bases, and the space between the germline ends is 15 bases. The data stem from a study of blood T cell repertoires in COVID-19 (dated by TCRdb to 2019 to 2021). As for the study more broadly: Samples covering the acute and convalescent phases of COVID-19 were provided by collaborators in the United States, Italy and Spain. A de-identified subject ID, COVID-19 status, age in years and sex were almost always included in the sample metadata. Subjects who had been exposed to COVID-19, were actively infected with it, or had recovered from it provided the deeply sampled blood TCRbeta repertoires that made up the dataset. Where available, HLA class I and class II types were obtained from metadata supplied by the sample provider rather than from assay-based typing. The repertoires were made available in a free public database intended to serve as a resource for research on the immune response to SARS-CoV-2. Samples were obtained from the ongoing ImmuneRACE study (first 160 participants) and from approximately 1,200 subjects provided by 6 global collaborators. The prospective study material was composed of cDNA or gDNA derived from T cells, B-cell-depleted T cells, or PBMCs.

Overall results and qualifications from the work: The amount of clinical and demographic metadata varied by source and participant and was provided uncurated.

Participants in the prospective study were aged 18 to 89 years, lived in 24 United States geographic areas, and enrolled through a virtual design. In the prospective study, cohorts were assigned on the basis of participant-reported clinical history obtained from a screening survey and a study questionnaire. Recovered participants in ImmuneRACE Cohort 3 were defined by two consecutive negative NP/OP PCR tests, clearance by a healthcare professional, or resolution of symptoms. In the prospective study, whole blood, serum and a nasopharyngeal or oropharyngeal swab were collected from each participant by mobile phlebotomists. Additional blood draws and questionnaires over an approximately two-month period could optionally be provided by prospective study participants. Blood samples from the prospective study were shipped frozen or at room temperature prior to DNA extraction.

The TCR was taken from a man aged 18-30 years who had recovered from COVID-19. The chain uses TRBV5-5 and TRBJ2-7; the D gene is possibly TRBD2, with 5 bases matching. The specimen was PBMCs or T cells enriched from blood (not recorded which). The CDR3 region reads CASSFSLEGFYEQYF. The DNA sequence follows: TGTGCCAGCAGCTTTTCCCTTGAGGGATTCTACGAGCAGTACTTC.